A single sample is the source of the 12 T cell receptor beta chains below, sequenced in a study of beta chain features in type 1 diabetes. Expressed TCRB transcripts got sequenced, as all isolated RNA was reverse transcribed. Data came from immunoSEQ multiplex PCR; TCRdb stores just in-frame clones and leaves some out. The top ten hold about 0.026% of the sample, which has under 250,000 clones, 11% to 15% seen once. Sequenced material: naive CD4+ T cells from blood. All receptors derive from a woman aged 40-49 years in good health.

A few counts support this clone. V gene TRBV6-6 combines with J gene TRBJ2-7, with TRBD2 matching 13 bases. CDR3 length: 15 residues. Germline loops: CDR1 MNHNY, CDR2 SVGAGI (reference sequence). Trimming removed 2 bases from V and 2 bases from J; junction bases left unmatched: 0. In DNA, the CDR3 is TGTGCCAGCAGTTACGGGACTAGCGGGACCTACGAGCAGTACTTC. Protein sequence: CASSYGTSGTYEQYF.

The chain recombines TRBV5-1 with TRBJ2-3; D is ambiguous. The CDR3 contains 14 residues. The V gene's germline CDR1 is SGHRS and CDR2 YFSETQ. With 0 bases removed from V and 2 bases from J, the gap between germline ends came to 7 bases. This CDR3 is CASSLGRNTDTQYF. In nucleotides, the CDR3 is TGCGCCAGCAGCTTGGGCAGAAACACAGATACGCAGTATTTT.

This chain links TRBV27 with TRBJ2-7, with D maybe TRBD1 (6 bases). Germline loops: CDR1 MNHEY, CDR2 SMNVEV (reference sequence). This CDR3 is built from 14 residues. The V end was cut by 6 bases, the J end by 5 bases, with 17 bases between. CDR3 sequence: CASSVTGFRDEQYF. The CDR3 nucleotides read TGTGCCAGCAGCGTCACAGGGTTCAGGGACGAGCAGTACTTC.

Only a few counts were recorded for this clone. V is TRBV7-6 and J is TRBJ1-6; the D gene is possibly TRBD1 (5 bases). Germline values: CDR1 SGHVS, CDR2 FNYEAQ. V was cut by 4 bases and J by 7 bases, with 14 bases left in between. The CDR3 covers 15 residues. The CDR3 region is CASSSAGLGNSPLHF. The CDR3 nucleotides read TGTGCCAGCAGCTCCGCAGGGTTGGGGAATTCACCCCTCCACTTT.

This rearrangement joins TRBV6-6 to TRBJ2-5; 8 positions match TRBD1. The trim removed 5 bases at V and 4 bases at J, leaving 3 bases unmatched. The CDR3 runs 13 residues. Germline lookup yields CDR1 MNHNY and CDR2 SVGAGI (reference sequence). Here the CDR3 reads CASSPGTGETQYF. CDR3 bases: TGTGCCAGCAGTCCCGGGACAGGAGAGACCCAGTACTTC.

Only a few counts were recorded for this clone. V gene TRBV19 combines with J gene TRBJ1-5; D is uncertain. The ends were cut back, 7 bases at V and 0 bases at J, with 7 bases in the middle. Germline CDR1 and CDR2: LNHDA and SQIVND (reference sequence). CDR3 length: 13 residues. The chain's CDR3 is CASTGISNQPQHF. Written as DNA, the CDR3 is TGTGCCAGTACGGGGATTAGCAATCAGCCCCAGCATTTT.

The CDR3 DNA is TGTGCCAGTAGCACCAGGTCAGAGCCCTCCTACGAGCAGTACTTC. Translated, it gives CASSTRSEPSYEQYF. The J gene is TRBJ2-7, the V gene TRBV19; D is undetermined. Trimming pared 6 bases from V and 0 bases from J, leaving 15 bases between. Germline CDR1 LNHDA, CDR2 SQIVND (reference sequence). The CDR3 runs 15 residues.

To note about this clone: This specimen includes other DNA sequences encoding the same CDR3. V and J are TRBV2 and TRBJ2-7, with D uncertain. The CDR3 loop spans 11 amino acids. Germline loops: CDR1 SNHLY, CDR2 FYNNEI. Trimming removed 6 bases at V and 3 bases at J, with 6 bases between. CDR3 in DNA: TGTGCCAGCAGCTTCAGCTACGAGCAGTACTTC. Protein sequence: CASSFSYEQYF.

The chain carries TRBV6-5 and TRBJ2-1, with 8 bases fitting TRBD2. The CDR3 has 14 residues. Germline-derived CDR1 and CDR2 are MNHEY and SVGAGI. Losses at the gene ends were 2 bases for V and 9 bases for J; bases not matched to a gene: 6. The chain's CDR3 is CASSYGGGMVEQFF. For the CDR3, the DNA is TGTGCCAGCAGTTACGGCGGGGGGATGGTTGAGCAGTTCTTC.

The chain links TRBV6-1 to TRBJ2-5, with 8 positions matching TRBD2. V gave up 7 bases and J gave up 1 base; unmatched junction bases: 5. The CDR3 covers 14 residues. Germline CDR1 reads MNHNS; CDR2 reads SASEGT. CDR3 bases: TGTGCCAGCATGATCGGGGGGGTCCAAGAGACCCAGTACTTC. Its protein product is CASMIGGVQETQYF.

This clone came up once. The chain carries TRBV6-5 and TRBJ2-5; TRBD2 matches at 8 bases. The germline gives CDR1 MNHEY, CDR2 SVGAGI. Trimming took 2 bases from V and 5 from J; bases not matched to a gene: 7. The CDR3 is made up of 15 amino acids. The CDR3 sequence is CASSYSGTRTETQYF. In DNA form, the CDR3 reads TGTGCCAGCAGTTACAGCGGGACTAGGACGGAGACCCAGTACTTC.

This clone has just a few counts. The chain has TRBV5-4 and TRBJ2-3, with TRBD2 identical over 10 bases. V dropped 4 bases and J dropped 4; count of bases not matched to a gene: 9. Germline lookup yields CDR1 SGHNT and CDR2 YYREEE (reference sequence). CDR3 size: 16 residues. CDR3 in amino acids: CASSLRSSGGSDTQYF. For the CDR3, the DNA is TGTGCCAGCAGCCTTCGATCTAGCGGGGGATCAGATACGCAGTATTTT.